What follows is one T cell receptor (beta chain) and its context. In the original processing: Reference gene primer amplification gave nucleated cell count estimates. TCRdb's table, derived via immunoSEQ multiplex PCR, lists solely in-frame clones and lacks some. V, J and clone size reflect that table, while D and trimming were determined from the DNA. This sample carries a few hundred thousand clones, more than 70% of them seen once, and the ten largest clones take 2% to 3%. The data belong to a study of blood T cell repertoires in COVID-19. The wider study: Both acute and convalescent COVID-19 samples were obtained from the United States, Italy and Spain. Sources were T cells, B-cell-depleted T cells, or PBMCs; the material itself was cDNA or gDNA.

Germline V gene data show CDR1 as SGHNT and CDR2 as YYREEE (reference sequence). With 4 bases removed from V and 4 bases from J, the gap between germline ends came to 21 bases. CDR3 length: 16 amino acids. This TCR came from a woman aged 45-65 years with acute or convalescent COVID-19. The rearrangement links TRBV5-4 to TRBJ2-7, with D tentatively TRBD2 (6 bases). The specimen was peripheral blood. Here the CDR3 reads CASSPTSRGGIYEQYF. The CDR3 region has the DNA TGTGCCAGCAGCCCGACCTCGAGGGGAGGCATTTACGAGCAGTACTTC. Full variable domain (rest looked up from reference TRBV5-4 and TRBJ2-7): ETGVTQSPTHLIKTRGQQVTLRCSSQSGHNTVSWYQQALGQGPQFIFQYYREEENGRGNFPPRFSGLQFPNYSSELNVNALELDDSALYLCASSPTSRGGIYEQYFGPGTRLTVT.